The 9 T cell receptor beta chains presented below share a single source sample, sequenced in a study of cytomegalovirus exposure and HLA in healthy donors. With 60 Vbeta and 13 Jbeta primers, the PCR was carried out. Assay used: immunoSEQ multiplex PCR; TCRdb lists only in-frame clones, some missing. Among 150,000 or so clones listed, around 73% were seen once. The sequencing input was PBMCs. Receptors were obtained from a female donor in good health and CMV-seronegative.

This clone was recorded only once. V gene TRBV5-4 combines with J gene TRBJ2-7; tentatively, D is TRBD2 (6 bases). The CDR3 sequence is 16 residues long. V shed 1 base and J shed 3 bases, with 17 bases lying between them. In germline, CDR1 is SGHNT, CDR2 YYREEE (reference sequence). The CDR3 here is CASSLSSGVISYEQYF. Written as DNA, the CDR3 is TGTGCCAGCAGCTTGTCCTCGGGGGTTATAAGCTACGAGCAGTACTTC.

The rearrangement links TRBV27 to TRBJ1-3, with a tentative D call TRBD1 (6 bases). This CDR3 is 14 amino acids long. V lost 5 bases, J lost 5 bases, and 13 bases lay in between. The V gene's germline CDR1 is MNHEY and CDR2 SMNVEV (reference sequence). CDR3 residues: CASSPRTDRNTIYF. CDR3 DNA: TGTGCCAGCAGTCCTCGGACAGATAGAAACACCATATATTTT.

V gene TRBV6-5 combines with J gene TRBJ2-7; possible D gene TRBD2, 6 bases. Per the germline V gene, CDR1 is MNHEY and CDR2 is SVGAGI. The CDR3 is made up of 15 amino acids. Trimming removed 4 bases from V and 1 base from J, with 14 bases in between. The CDR3 loop reads CASSSNRDSSYEQYF. DNA of the CDR3: TGTGCCAGCAGTTCTAATAGGGACTCATCCTACGAGCAGTACTTC.

CDR3 sequence (DNA): TGTGCCAGCAGAGCCGGGACTAGCGGGGTCCGGGATACGCAGTATTTT. This sequence encodes CASRAGTSGVRDTQYF. The V gene is TRBV2, the J gene TRBJ2-3; TRBD2 aligns across 13 bases. The CDR3 runs 16 residues. Per germline, CDR1 SNHLY and CDR2 FYNNEI. V lost 6 bases and J lost 6; bases outside the gene matches: 9.

The gene calls are TRBV11-2 and TRBJ2-6; D unclear. Germline lookup yields CDR1 SGHAT and CDR2 FQNNGV. The CDR3 covers 15 residues. Trimming took off 1 base at V and 4 bases at J, with 8 bases between the two ends. DNA for the CDR3: TGTGCCAGCAGCTTAGGGGCAACCGGGGCCAACGTCCTGACTTTC. Its protein product is CASSLGATGANVLTF.

The chain uses TRBV4-2 and TRBJ2-7, with TRBD2 as a possible D gene (5 bases). Per germline, CDR1 LGHNA and CDR2 YNFKEQ. Between the trimmed V and J ends, which lost 0 bases and 4 bases, there was a span of 16 bases. The CDR3 contains 16 residues. CDR3 region: CASSQDGVVEDYEQYF. The CDR3, as DNA: TGTGCCAGCAGCCAAGACGGGGTAGTTGAAGATTACGAGCAGTACTTC.

The J gene is TRBJ2-1, the V gene TRBV11-3; D not resolved. V was clipped by 0 bases and J by 10 bases, with 13 bases between them. This CDR3 comprises 14 residues. Germline CDR1 is SGHNT and CDR2 is YENEEA. The CDR3 region has the DNA TGTGCCAGCAGCTTAGACAGGCCCGGTGAGGAGCAGTTCTTC. This codes for CASSLDRPGEEQFF.

V is TRBV19 and J is TRBJ1-1; 8 bases map to TRBD1. V dropped 5 bases and J dropped 6; count of bases not matched to a gene: 8. The CDR3 runs to 14 residues. Germline V CDR1 and CDR2: LNHDA, SQIVND (reference sequence). The CDR3 loop reads CASSARGQGAEAFF. CDR3 DNA sequence: TGTGCCAGTAGTGCCAGGGGGCAGGGGGCTGAAGCTTTCTTT.

The rearrangement links TRBV5-4 to TRBJ1-1, with TRBD1 matching 8 bases. CDR1 and CDR2 from the germline V gene are SGHNT and YYREEE (reference sequence). V dropped 6 bases and J dropped 5; count of bases not matched to a gene: 6. The CDR3 has 13 amino acids. Here the CDR3 reads CASIDRGSTEAFF. The CDR3 region has the DNA TGTGCCAGCATAGACAGGGGATCGACTGAAGCTTTCTTT.